A single T cell receptor (beta chain) is shown here with its context. The authors' processing: Amplification of reference gene primers was used by the study to estimate nucleated cell counts. Generated by immunoSEQ multiplex PCR, the TCRdb table keeps only in-frame clones and is missing some. V and J calls and clone size are as listed in that table; D and trimming were resolved from the DNA. Found here are almost 20,000 clones, roughly 84% of them singletons; the top ten hold around a third. Trimming took off 0 bases at V and 0 bases at J, with 13 bases between the two ends. This CDR3 has 16 residues. CDR1 is SGHRS, CDR2 YFSETQ, per germline. This entry comes from a study of blood T cell repertoires in COVID-19. Study-wide background: Acute-phase and convalescent COVID-19 samples originated in the United States, Italy and Spain. Sources were T cells, B-cell-depleted T cells, or PBMCs; the material itself was cDNA or gDNA.

The sequenced sample was peripheral blood. The chain couples TRBV5-1 to TRBJ2-7; possible D gene TRBD2, 6 bases. The TCR was taken from a human donor with active COVID-19. The donor label of this sample is uncertain. This CDR3 is CASSLAVGEASYEQYF. CDR3 in DNA: TGCGCCAGCAGCTTGGCTGTGGGGGAGGCCTCCTACGAGCAGTACTTC.